This record covers a single TCR beta chain. Antigen: not known. This sample was included in a study of shared clonotypes between healthy human individuals. Study details: Those who served as donors were two women and a few men between the ages of 18 and 49.

V shed 1 base and J shed 7 bases, with 10 bases lying between them. The CDR3 is 13 residues long. In germline, CDR1 is SNHLY, CDR2 FYNNEI. Overall study results and limits: Inspection by rarefaction showed sorted-subset sequencing to be incomplete despite large depth.

Profiling relied on immunoSEQ multiplex PCR, and the TCRdb table lists in-frame clones only, not all of them. The table lists hundreds of thousands of clones, 90% to 97% of them singletons, with 0.095% to 0.13% in the top ten. Naive CD8 cells comprised CD45RO-negative, CCR7-positively selected cells, excluding terminally differentiated effector memory CD45RA+ cells. The V call is TRBV2, the J call TRBJ1-1; D call uncertain. The sequence derives from a young woman in good health. Sequenced material: naive CD8+ T cells sorted from blood. The CDR3: CASSEEAWSEAFF. CDR3 DNA: TGTGCCAGCAGTGAAGAGGCTTGGAGTGAAGCTTTCTTT.